This T cell receptor beta chain came from a study of Tregs in tolerant kidney transplant recipients. Study results and limitations: Expanding Tregs on activated donor B cells appeared to best identify donor-specific TCRbeta clones. Biological reproducibility was not directly addressed in this study. Donor-specific Treg expansion exceeded global Treg expansion in tolerant patients, suggesting antigen drive.

V dropped 0 bases and J dropped 2; count of bases not matched to a gene: 0. Germline V gene data show CDR1 as SGDLS and CDR2 as YYNGEE. The length of the CDR3 is 14 residues. Concerning this clone: Its antigen is not identified.

The repertoire was sequenced with immunoSEQ multiplex PCR; TCRdb's copy has only in-frame clones and lacks some. The sample includes 81,000 or so clones, 91% of them seen just once. Mixed chimerism was transient after nonmyeloablative marrow transplants from related graft donors. Unstimulated Tregs (CD4+CD25+CD127-) and CD4+CD25- non-Tregs were sorted from PBMCs. The receptor was derived from a human patient who received a combined kidney and bone marrow transplant. Some of the T cells might come from the graft donor. J is TRBJ1-1 and V is TRBV9; 8 positions agree with TRBD1. This specimen consisted of CD4+ T cells from blood (PBMCs), obtained 24 months after the transplant. The CDR3 region has the DNA TGTGCCAGCAGCGTAGCAGGGGGCAACACTGAAGCTTTCTTT. Translated: CASSVAGGNTEAFF.